This entry lists 8 T cell receptor beta chains sequenced from one sample in a study of cytomegalovirus exposure and HLA in healthy donors. PCR amplification relied on 60 Vbeta primers (plus 13 Jbeta primers). Measured with immunoSEQ multiplex PCR; TCRdb has only the in-frame clones, and not every one. Counted here are about 160,000 clones, under 75% occurring once; the ten biggest clones make up 7.1%. The sample comprised PBMCs. These receptor sequences come from a man between 40 and 49 years old in good health and CMV-seropositive.

This clone showed up just a few times. The J gene is TRBJ2-7, the V gene TRBV5-1; 9 positions agree with TRBD1. The V and J ends lost 5 bases and 4 bases, in that order; junction bases with no gene match: 13. The CDR3 has 16 amino acids. Germline V lookup: CDR1 SGHRS, CDR2 YFSETQ. The CDR3 coding sequence is TGCGCCAGCAGTCGCAATACCGGGACAGGGTTATACGAGCAGTACTTC. Residues: CASSRNTGTGLYEQYF.

V gene TRBV10-3 combines with J gene TRBJ1-3; no reliable D call. V lost 4 bases and J lost 8, with 15 bases in between. In germline, CDR1 is ENHRY, CDR2 SYGVKD. The CDR3 extends over 14 amino acids. The CDR3 sequence is CAISVSVSADTIYF. CDR3 DNA sequence: TGTGCCATCAGTGTGTCGGTGTCGGCGGACACCATATATTTT.

The chain has TRBV23-1 and TRBJ2-5; perhaps TRBD1 as D (6 bases). The J call could be wrong; TRBJ2-7 is a better fit for the DNA end. TRBV23-1 is labeled an ORF, and its function is uncertain. The CDR3 consists of 18 residues. The chain's CDR3 is CASSQRSIRDIWIGEQYF. The CDR3 nucleotides are TGCGCCAGCAGTCAAAGGTCGATACGGGACATTTGGATTGGCGAGCAGTACTTC.

This clone was seen a single time. The chain is built from TRBV5-4 and TRBJ1-4; D may be TRBD1 (6 bases). CDR3 size: 17 residues. Trimming took off 4 bases at V and 2 bases at J, with 18 bases between the two ends. In germline, CDR1 is SGHNT, CDR2 YYREEE (reference sequence). CDR3 nucleotides: TGTGCCAGCAGCCCTGGAGGGGGGGCGCGGACTAATGAAAAACTGTTTTTT. Its protein product is CASSPGGGARTNEKLFF.

This sequence joins TRBV11-2 and TRBJ2-1; 8 bases are a match to TRBD1. The germline gives CDR1 SGHAT, CDR2 FQNNGV. CDR3 size: 17 residues. The V and J ends lost 0 bases and 4 bases, in that order; junction bases with no gene match: 8. The CDR3 DNA sequence: TGTGCCAGCAGCTTAGATGGTCGACAGGGGAGATACAATGAGCAGTTCTTC. Its translation is CASSLDGRQGRYNEQFF.

The rearrangement joins TRBV7-8 to TRBJ1-4; 10 bases fit TRBD1. Losses at the gene ends were 5 bases for V and 6 bases for J; bases not matched to a gene: 9. The CDR3 has 16 amino acids. Germline lookup yields CDR1 SGHVS and CDR2 FQNEAQ. DNA for the CDR3: TGTGCCAGCAGCCAAAGATCCGGGACAGGGGATGAAAAACTGTTTTTT. Translated, it gives CASSQRSGTGDEKLFF.

A note on this clone: At the DNA level, this CDR3 is encoded by other sequences in the same sample as well. This chain links TRBV6-1 with TRBJ1-5; 8 bases are shared with TRBD1. Trimming took 4 bases from V and 6 from J; bases not matched to a gene: 8. Germline-derived CDR1 and CDR2 are MNHNS and SASEGT. The CDR3 runs to 15 residues. The CDR3, as DNA: TGTGCCAGCAGTGCCACCACAGGGGGAGGTCAGCCCCAGCATTTT. Its protein is CASSATTGGGQPQHF.

This clone has more than one count but fewer than ten. This sequence joins TRBV11-2 and TRBJ2-1, with D tentatively TRBD2 (6 bases). V was clipped by 0 bases and J by 8 bases, with 14 bases between them. CDR1 SGHAT and CDR2 FQNNGV come from the germline V gene. This CDR3 contains 15 residues. CDR3 DNA sequence: TGTGCCAGCAGCTTAGAGCTAGGGAGGAACGATGAGCAGTTCTTC. Translation: CASSLELGRNDEQFF.